This TCR beta chain was recovered during a study of cytomegalovirus exposure and HLA in healthy donors (dated by TCRdb to 2016 to 2017). Background for the entire study: An earlier analysis of 587 of the donors reported approximately 290 Gb of sequence data and some 120 million unique TCR beta sequences from about 179 million T cells. About 280 gigabases of sequencing data and roughly 90 million unique TCR sequences were included in an early release covering around 650 HLA-typed donors. Of the 300 to 450 genotyped donors, 75% to 85% were placed in the genetic ancestry cluster associated with self-reported Caucasian donors. The aim of the study was to test whether cataloging public T cell receptors could identify signatures of past pathogen exposure. The study profiled the T cell repertoires of hundreds of subjects by immunosequencing and related them to cytomegalovirus serostatus. A separate validation cohort of some 130 different subjects was used in addition to the approximately 640-subject first cohort. The study combined high-throughput TCR immunosequencing, statistical association of individual TCRs with disease status, and machine learning to predict cytomegalovirus infection status. A later analysis re-analyzed previously published TCR beta repertoires from 600 to 850 donors and added high-resolution HLA genotyping to study TCR occurrence patterns. In the later analysis, no new phenotypic data were used to find candidate immune exposures; instead, reliance was placed on TCR beta sequences and their occurrence across donors. An earlier analysis of 587 of the donors used high-throughput TCR beta sequencing to judge whether each TCR beta V gene segment behaved as functional or pseudogenic. Donor age, sex, ethnicity and CMV serostatus were compiled together with the repertoire data. Genome-wide SNP genotypes for about 65% of the roughly 700 donors were used in a later genetic analysis, which treated that subset as a discovery cohort. All discovery cohort repertoires had been generated on a single sequencing platform. Class I and class II HLA loci were covered by the typing at four-digit resolution. Typing coverage varied by locus: roughly 629-630 donors for A, B, C, DRB1 and DQB1; roughly 560 for DQA1; 600 to 610 for DPA1; 400 to 480 for DPB1. Several DR-DQ haplotypes were handled as single units for association and clustering because linkage in the cohort was strong. Across roughly 420 genotyped donors of the cohort, an average of about 200,000 unique TCR beta nucleotide sequences per donor were sequenced, and 15% to 20% of those sequences were non-productive. Findings and caveats that apply to the study as a whole: Cytomegalovirus status was reported to be diagnosed by the classifier with high specificity and sensitivity in both the original and validation cohorts. A cluster of highly shared sequence variants was judged likely to represent a technical artifact of the sequencing pipeline. Most TCR sequences were observed very rarely across donors, whereas some public TCRs were present in many individuals. Fewer than 20 rarely observed V segments, including chromosome 9 orphons, were excluded from the earlier analysis of about 610 of the donors because counts were too low. A further reported finding was that TCR beta sequences accurately predicted the HLA-A and HLA-B alleles for most subjects in the first cohort. Specific HLA alleles were associated with more than 15,000 TCR beta sequences at a false discovery rate of 0.05 in a later analysis. In a later analysis, the rate of TCR association differed among HLA loci, with DRB1 alleles having the most associated TCRs and HLA-C alleles having the fewest. Sequencing depth was assumed to be roughly uniform across donors in the presence/absence analyses, though that assumption may not hold. V-gene and J-gene trimming of TCR beta chains was associated with a missense DCLRE1C variant in a later genetic analysis, and the association was replicated in an independent cohort. For the cohort, immune exposure information was limited to CMV serostatus. The authors suggested that the approach could potentially be extended to other disease states and immunological phenotypes. In an earlier analysis of about 600 of the donors, most TCR beta V segments appeared in productive rearrangements about 90% or about 30% of the time, broadly matching IMGT annotations. HLA typing was unavailable for some donors at each locus, so association tests used only the typed subset. A later genetic analysis reported fewer N-insertions in productive TCRs among donors in an Asian-associated ancestry cluster than the roughly 720-donor mean. In this cohort, only TCR beta chains were sequenced, and detectable features were limited by the absence of alpha or paired-chain data. In a later analysis, HLA-associated TCR beta chains were found to be more clonally expanded and to have lower generation probabilities than equally common non-associated chains. Linkage disequilibrium might explain the correlated functional status among segregating V segments, but an unknown experimental factor could not be excluded. In a later analysis, most CMV-associated TCR beta chains were found to appear HLA-restricted, with HLA associations seemingly driven largely by CMV exposure. A few of the identified cytomegalovirus-associated TCR beta chains were confirmed in vitro to be specific for cytomegalovirus antigens. A total of 164 TCR beta chains were listed by the study as associated with cytomegalovirus. In a later analysis, several top co-occurrence clusters were reported to appear linked to parvovirus B19, influenza, CMV and Epstein-Barr virus. When HLA alleles, especially DR and DQ, strongly co-occurred, TCR associations were difficult to assign to individual alleles.

In total, roughly 670 healthy bone marrow donors made up the cohort. At the time of sampling, every cohort member was nominally healthy, though immune exposures that went unrecorded were likely present. The donor tested CMV seronegative, placing the donor among the approximately 360 seronegative members of the cohort. A peripheral blood sample was collected from each donor, and TCR beta sequencing was performed on peripheral blood mononuclear cells. Genomic DNA extraction from the blood cell samples was performed with the Qiagen DNeasy Blood Extraction Kit. Remarks on this clone: Its recognized antigen is unknown. Base qualities are not provided; no much larger clone lies one nucleotide away.

Libraries were made using the immunoSEQ multiplex PCR assay. For the multiplex PCR, a mixture combining 60 forward primers for TCR Vbeta segments and 13 reverse primers for TCR Jbeta segments was used. Amplification of the CDR3 region of rearranged TCR beta genes was performed with a multiplex PCR assay on genomic DNA. The amplified TCR beta libraries were sequenced on the Illumina HiSeq System as 87-base-pair reads. From the authors' description of their analysis: In a later analysis, tens of millions of unique TCR beta chains were counted across the approximately 640 repertoires, and about 10 million of these chains were shared by at least two donors. Raw reads were error-corrected and collapsed into unique sequences by a nearest-neighbor algorithm in which closely related sequences were merged to remove PCR and sequencing errors. CDR3 sequences were aligned to IMGT reference sequences to assign V, D and J gene segments. For a sequence to be retained, at least a six-nucleotide match to both a V gene segment and a J gene segment was required. A rearrangement counted as productive if the CDR3 had no stop codons and remained in frame with V and J, and every other rearrangement counted as non-productive. CDR3 was defined according to IMGT convention as the region running from the second conserved V-encoded cysteine to the conserved J-encoded phenylalanine. In an earlier analysis of some 550 of the donors, sequences lacking an unambiguous match to a single V gene segment were excluded. An earlier analysis of several hundred of the donors called V segments functional above 56.7% productive rearrangements and segregating when the between-donor standard deviation exceeded 5%. A statistical classification framework was developed to diagnose cytomegalovirus status using the catalog of TCR beta chain sequences. In a later analysis, TCR nucleotide sequences were compared against IMGT/GENE-DB human TR gene sequences so that V and J genes could be assigned. A later analysis assigned CDR3 sequences and most-parsimonious VDJ recombination scenarios with the TCRdist pipeline. In a later analysis, each TCR beta chain was defined by its CDR3 amino acid sequence together with its V-gene family, and reads without a unique V-gene family were excluded. To address suspected cross-contamination and a sequencing artifact, a later analysis removed over 500 highly shared, low-generation-probability nucleotide sequences. In a later analysis, a clonal expansion index for each public chain was calculated from normalized within-repertoire ranks of inferred template counts. In a later analysis, generation probabilities were computed using a VDJ recombination model fitted to out-of-frame rearrangements, and the results were checked against IGoR. A later analysis scored TCR-TCR, TCR-HLA and TCR-CMV co-occurrence with hypergeometric tests, applying a repertoire-size bias correction to TCR pairs. To estimate false discovery rates, a later analysis permuted the HLA or CMV assignments 20 times. A later analysis grouped co-occurring TCRs with DBSCAN, adding TCRdist sequence similarity when clustering within HLA-allele-positive subsets. Repertoires with fewer than 30,000 or more than 120,000 public chains were left out of co-occurrence clustering, as were four to six repertoires with anomalous nucleotide sharing. In its TCRdb copy, this immuneACCESS table keeps in-frame sequences only and misses some clones. Where compared with another copy, unresolved V genes explain less than half of these, and the others have no known cause. D and trimming were read from the DNA, whereas the V and J calls and clone size are those reported in that table. The sample includes 150,000 to 200,000 clones, with around four fifths observed a single time. Under 2% of the sample is in the top ten clones.

The source of this sequence is a man younger than 35 in good health and CMV-seronegative. Sequenced: PBMCs.

CDR3 loop: CASSLHLSGQGDVHEQYF. The DNA sequence is TGTGCCAGCAGTTTACATCTTTCGGGACAGGGGGACGTCCACGAGCAGTACTTC. Recombination connected TRBV28 to TRBJ2-7, and TRBD1 aligns with 11 junction nucleotides. CDR1 and CDR2 are drawn from the germline V gene: MDHEN, SYDVKM. Inclusive of the bounding cysteine and phenylalanine, the CDR3 is 18 residues long. The sequence is cut down to CDR3 DNA, 54 bases in frame from base 1. Here V drops 2 bases and J drops 5 bases, and the junction holds 14 bases not matched to any gene.